This TCR beta chain was retrieved from a study of monozygotic twins with inflammatory bowel disease. Study findings and constraints: Subtypes among T cells remained indistinguishable. IBD patients showed reduced TCRbeta diversity (inverse Simpson) versus healthy co-twins.

Comment on this clonotype: Its antigen is not known.

From germline, CDR1 is SQVTM and CDR2 ANQGSEA. This CDR3 has 14 residues. Eight distinct reactions (per sample) were used to make the cDNA. TCRdb re-called the 5' RACE reads and catalogs CDR3 proteins one per entry, DNA excluded. The table lists about 300,000 distinct CDR3 sequences, with 5.6% in the top ten. The genes are TRBV29-1 and TRBJ1-2; the TCRdb call, TRBD1, lacks DNA for checking. This sequence was found in a human donor with ulcerative colitis or Crohn's disease, or a healthy co-twin of an affected twin (not recorded which). Specimen: blood. The CDR3 here is CSVVPTDSTYGYTF.